Listed below are T cell receptor beta chains from one sample, sequenced in a study of early T cells in non-severe SARS-CoV-2 infection. TCRdb independently ran MiXCR on the 5' RACE reads; one entry per CDR3 protein. The data show 35,000 to 40,000 distinct CDR3 sequences, nearly 10% seen once. The specimen sequenced was whole blood. These receptors were collected from an adult who was a healthcare worker with PCR-confirmed SARS-CoV-2 infection or an uninfected control (not recorded which). Each CDR3 is given with its conserved first and last residue. A D gene is named only where the DNA matches it firmly. Clone size is stated in some rows and not others, as once, few, many or a class when expanded.

>TRBV28|-|TRBJ2-7|-
CASSLPSYEQYF
TGTGCCAGCAGTTTACCCAGCTACGAGCAGTACTTC
>TRBV29-1|-|TRBJ1-1|many
CSVVFFSAGGTFF
TGCAGCGTTGTTTTTTTTAGTGCAGGCGGAACTTTCTTT
>TRBV6-4|-|TRBJ2-2|many
CASSEGRTNTGELFF
TGTGCCAGCAGTGAGGGCAGAACGAACACCGGGGAGCTGTTTTTT
>TRBV20-1|-|TRBJ2-7|-
CSASQGRSTEQYF
TGCAGTGCTAGTCAAGGCAGGTCGACCGAGCAGTACTTC
>TRBV7-3|-|TRBJ2-2|few
CASSLRGYTGELFF
TGTGCCAGCAGCCTAAGAGGCTACACCGGGGAGCTGTTTTTT
>TRBV12-3/TRBV12-4|TRBD2|TRBJ2-3|-
CASIPGVGGEGDTQYF
TGTGCCAGCATCCCAGGAGTCGGGGGGGAAGGAGATACGCAGTATTTT
>TRBV10-3|-|TRBJ1-6|few
CAISGGGNSYNSPLHF
TGTGCCATCAGTGGTGGAGGGAACTCCTATAATTCACCCCTCCACTTT
>TRBV9|TRBD2|TRBJ2-3|few
CASSVFSGGILDTQYF
TGTGCCAGCAGCGTATTCAGCGGGGGGATCCTAGATACGCAGTATTTT
>TRBV3-1|-|TRBJ2-2|many
CASSHRPYSSGELFF
TGTGCCAGCAGCCACAGGCCCTACTCGTCCGGGGAGCTGTTTTTT
>TRBV29-1|-|TRBJ1-5|many
CSVEGPLPQHF
TGCAGCGTTGAGGGACCGTTGCCCCAGCATTTT
>TRBV27|TRBD1|TRBJ2-1|many
CASRRTGNSYNEQFF
TGTGCCAGCAGAAGGACAGGCAACTCCTACAATGAGCAGTTCTTC
>TRBV27|TRBD1|TRBJ1-2|-
CASRIQGALENYGYTF
TGTGCCAGCAGGATACAGGGGGCTTTGGAAAACTATGGCTACACCTTC
>TRBV6-5|TRBD1|TRBJ2-1|many
CASSYNHQGVNEQFF
TGTGCCAGCAGTTACAACCACCAGGGGGTGAATGAGCAGTTCTTC
>TRBV6-2/TRBV6-3|-|TRBJ2-1|many
CASSYGGSYNEQFF
TGTGCCAGCAGTTACGGTGGTTCCTACAATGAGCAGTTCTTC
>TRBV5-4|-|TRBJ1-4|many
CASSLRGNEKLFF
TGTGCCAGCAGCTTGCGGGGGAATGAAAAACTGTTTTTT
>TRBV5-1|-|TRBJ1-4|few
CASSSTGINEKLFF
TGCGCCAGCAGCTCAACAGGGATTAATGAAAAACTGTTTTTT
>TRBV10-3|-|TRBJ1-1|few
CAIGEGYTEAFF
TGTGCCATCGGGGAGGGCTACACTGAAGCTTTCTTT
>TRBV29-1|-|TRBJ2-3|-
CSVVSTDTQYF
TGCAGCGTGGTTAGCACAGATACGCAGTATTTT
>TRBV20-1|TRBD1|TRBJ2-5|many
CSASGTGLAQYF
TGCAGTGCTAGTGGGACAGGGTTGGCCCAGTACTTC
>TRBV18|-|TRBJ2-7|few
CASSPRGYEQYF
TGTGCCAGCTCACCGAGGGGCTACGAGCAGTACTTC
>TRBV29-1|-|TRBJ1-2|-
CSVEALGNGYTF
TGCAGCGTTGAAGCGTTAGGAAATGGCTACACCTTC
>TRBV12-3/TRBV12-4|-|TRBJ2-2|many
CASSLLVPGELFF
TGTGCCAGCAGTTTACTAGTCCCCGGGGAGCTGTTTTTT
>TRBV4-3|TRBD2|TRBJ2-1|many
CASSQDVLAGDTYNEQFF
TGCGCCAGCAGCCAAGATGTTCTAGCGGGGGACACTTACAATGAGCAGTTCTTC
>TRBV29-1|-|TRBJ1-2|many
CSISGGPIGGGYTF
TGCAGCATCTCTGGAGGGCCCATCGGGGGAGGCTACACCTTC
>TRBV2|TRBD1|TRBJ2-5|many
CASSEGQGEETQYF
TGTGCCAGCAGTGAAGGACAGGGGGAAGAGACCCAGTACTTC
>TRBV20-1|-|TRBJ2-5|few
CSASPPLANGETQYF
TGCAGTGCTAGTCCCCCTTTAGCGAACGGCGAGACCCAGTACTTC